This entry lists 14 T cell receptor beta chains sequenced from one sample in a study of T-cell reconstitution after alpha-beta-depleted transplantation in children. The library targeted TCRbeta and was prepared with unique molecular identifiers. One entry per CDR3 protein, called by TCRdb with MiXCR from the PCR reads. The sample holds roughly 400,000 distinct CDR3 sequences, about 45% seen once. Sequences were derived from PBMCs, sampled before TCRalphabeta/CD19-depleted stem cell transplant. All receptors come from a girl between 2 and 10 years old with aplastic anemia, due to receive a stem cell transplant.

V is TRBV6-1 and J is TRBJ2-7, with D perhaps TRBD1 (5 bases). From germline, CDR1 is MNHNS and CDR2 SASEGT. The CDR3 has 14 residues. V lost 6 bases, J lost 7 bases, and 19 bases lay in between. CDR3 residues: CASSPRTPTGEQYF. The CDR3 region has the DNA TGTGCCAGCAGCCCTAGGACACCGACTGGGGAGCAGTACTTC.

The chain carries TRBV5-1 and TRBJ1-1, with 12 positions matching TRBD1. The junction had 21 bases not matched to a gene; V was cut back by 6 bases and J by 3 bases. This CDR3 is built from 20 residues. CDR1 is SGHRS and CDR2 is YFSETQ in the germline V gene. This chain's CDR3 is CASKTVPTGTGGIGDTEAFF. The CDR3 DNA sequence: TGCGCCAGCAAAACCGTTCCGACCGGGACAGGGGGCATAGGAGACACTGAAGCTTTCTTT.

This rearrangement joins TRBV20-1 to TRBJ2-6; 7 bases fit TRBD1. Looked up from germline, CDR1 is DFQATT and CDR2 is SNEGSKA (reference sequence). The CDR3 length is 16 residues. Trimming took 4 bases from V and 4 from J; bases not matched to a gene: 10. The CDR3, as DNA: TGCAGTGCTACCGGGACAGCGCTCGGGGGGGCCAACGTCCTGACTTTC. It translates to CSATGTALGGANVLTF.

This clonotype came up a few times. The J gene is TRBJ2-1, the V gene TRBV29-1; TRBD2 is a possible D gene (7 bases). The length of the CDR3 is 13 residues. From germline, CDR1 is SQVTM and CDR2 ANQGSEA. V lost 3 bases and J 2 bases, leaving 8 bases between the germline ends. DNA for the CDR3: TGCAGCGTTGAGCGGGGGCCCTACAATGAGCAGTTCTTC. Its translation: CSVERGPYNEQFF.

This clonotype was observed once. The J gene is TRBJ1-2, the V gene TRBV28, with 8 bases fitting TRBD1. The trim removed 9 bases at V and 6 bases at J, leaving 21 bases unmatched. CDR1 and CDR2 (germline): MDHEN, SYDVKM. The CDR3 totals 17 residues. The CDR3 region is CARPFGPEDRAGNGYTF. The DNA for the CDR3 is TGTGCCAGACCGTTCGGCCCCGAGGACAGGGCGGGCAATGGCTACACCTTC.

The CDR3 reads CASRRDRDYEQYF. The DNA of the CDR3 is TGCGCCAGCCGCCGGGACAGGGATTACGAGCAGTACTTC. This chain joins TRBV5-1 and TRBJ2-7; TRBD1 matches 9 bases. The CDR3 extends over 13 amino acids. V trimming: 7 bases; J trimming: 4 bases; junction bases outside the gene matches: 6. Germline V gene sequence: CDR1 SGHRS, CDR2 YFSETQ.

The J gene is TRBJ2-7, the V gene TRBV5-1; the match to TRBD1 covers 9 bases. Unmatched junction bases numbered 19, after V lost 4 bases and J lost 8 bases. This CDR3 is 17 amino acids long. The germline V gene encodes CDR1 SGHRS and CDR2 YFSETQ. The CDR3 here is CASSRNPGTGNEDQQYF. The DNA for the CDR3 is TGCGCCAGCAGCCGAAACCCCGGGACAGGGAACGAGGACCAGCAGTACTTC. Variable domain in full (rest from reference TRBV5-1 and TRBJ2-7): KAGVTQTPRYLIKTRGQQVTLSCSPISGHRSVSWYQQTPGQGLQFLFEYFSETQRNKGNFPGRFSGRQFSNSRSEMNVSTLELGDSALYLCASSRNPGTGNEDQQYFGPGTRLTVT.

This clonotype came up once. This sequence joins TRBV30 and TRBJ1-5; D not certain. The CDR3 runs 13 residues. Germline CDR1 reads GTSNPN; CDR2 reads SVGIG (reference sequence). With 5 bases removed from V and 1 base from J, the gap between germline ends came to 9 bases. CDR3 DNA: TGTGCCTGGGCTGGAGGGAGCAATCAGCCCCAGCATTTT. This codes for CAWAGGSNQPQHF.

The rearrangement joins TRBV4-1 to TRBJ2-5, with D possibly called TRBD1 or TRBD2 (5 bases each). This CDR3 contains 15 residues. V shed 5 bases and J shed 3 bases, with 16 bases lying between them. Germline values: CDR1 MGHRA, CDR2 YSYEKL. In DNA form, the CDR3 reads TGCGCCAGCAGCTACGGACGGGGCGGTAAAGAGACCCAGTACTTC. Encoded protein: CASSYGRGGKETQYF.

This clonotype came up many times. The chain combines TRBV5-1 with TRBJ2-3, with TRBD2 matching 13 bases. V was clipped by 2 bases and J by 5 bases; unmatched bases: 8. Germline assignment: CDR1 SGHRS and CDR2 YFSETQ. The CDR3 is 17 amino acids. The CDR3 loop reads CASSLRLAGGQEDTQYF. The CDR3 bases are TGCGCCAGCAGCTTACGACTAGCGGGAGGACAGGAAGATACGCAGTATTTT.

This clonotype was observed many times. The V and J genes are TRBV7-6 and TRBJ2-3; D is uncertain. Germline values: CDR1 SGHVS, CDR2 FNYEAQ. The CDR3 runs to 17 residues. V lost 1 base and J lost 2, with 16 bases in between. The CDR3 region is CASSLGRLATHTDTQYF. Here the CDR3 DNA reads TGTGCCAGCAGCTTAGGGAGACTTGCGACCCACACAGATACGCAGTATTTT.

J is TRBJ1-2 and V is TRBV20-1; possibly TRBD1 for D (5 bases). The CDR3 contains 13 residues. Germline-derived CDR1 and CDR2 are DFQATT and SNEGSKA (reference sequence). V was clipped by 7 bases and J by 4 bases, with 16 bases between them. The CDR3 reads CSGTKEGSYGYTF. CDR3 nucleotides: TGCAGTGGTACTAAAGAGGGGAGCTATGGCTACACCTTC.

With respect to this clonotype: Just one base apart from a much larger clone, this may be a read error. The J gene is TRBJ1-4, the V gene TRBV15, with 8 bases that match TRBD1. CDR1 LNHNV and CDR2 YYDKDF come from the germline V gene (reference sequence). This CDR3 comprises 14 residues. With V trimmed by 0 bases and J by 8 bases, 2 bases remained unmatched. The CDR3 DNA sequence: TGTGCCACCAGCAGAGACAGGGGGCACGAAAAACTGTTTTTT. This sequence encodes CATSRDRGHEKLFF.

This chain uses TRBV4-3 with TRBJ2-3, with a tentative D call TRBD2 (6 bases). Germline V gene lookup returns CDR1 LGHNA and CDR2 YSLEER. This CDR3 region has 16 residues. V lost 2 bases to trimming and J lost 5 bases, with 17 bases between them. In nucleotides, the CDR3 is TGCGCCAGCAGCCAAAGGCCAACTGACGGGGGAGATACGCAGTATTTT. Its translation is CASSQRPTDGGDTQYF.